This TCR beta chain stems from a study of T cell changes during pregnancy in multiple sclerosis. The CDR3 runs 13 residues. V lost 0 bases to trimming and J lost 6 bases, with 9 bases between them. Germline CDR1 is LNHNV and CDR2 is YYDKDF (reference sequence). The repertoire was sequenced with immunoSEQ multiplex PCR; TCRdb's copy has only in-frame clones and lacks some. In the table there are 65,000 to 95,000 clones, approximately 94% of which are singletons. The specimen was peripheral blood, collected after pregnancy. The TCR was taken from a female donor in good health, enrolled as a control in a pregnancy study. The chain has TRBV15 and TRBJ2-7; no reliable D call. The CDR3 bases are TGTGCCACCAGCAGAGATCGACAAGGCGAGCAGTACTTC. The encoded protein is CATSRDRQGEQYF.